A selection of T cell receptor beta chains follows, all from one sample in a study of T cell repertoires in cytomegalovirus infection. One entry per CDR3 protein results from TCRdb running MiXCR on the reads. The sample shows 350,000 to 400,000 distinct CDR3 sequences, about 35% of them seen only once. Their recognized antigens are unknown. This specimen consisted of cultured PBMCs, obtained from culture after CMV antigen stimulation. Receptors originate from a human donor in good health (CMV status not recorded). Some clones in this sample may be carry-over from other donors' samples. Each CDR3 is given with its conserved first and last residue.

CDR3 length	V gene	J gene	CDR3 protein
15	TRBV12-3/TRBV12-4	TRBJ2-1	CASNKGQSSYNEQFF
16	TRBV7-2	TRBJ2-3	CASSLGVATSTDTQYF
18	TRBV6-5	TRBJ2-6	CASSYDRWSPPGANVLTF
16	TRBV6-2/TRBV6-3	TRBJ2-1	CASRIATGTGVHEQFF
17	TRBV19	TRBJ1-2	CASTHPGGTGNAYGYTF
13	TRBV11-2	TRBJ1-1	CASSRTINTEAFF
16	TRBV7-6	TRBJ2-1	CASSSGGGSAYNEQFF
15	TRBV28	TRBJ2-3	CASSLYGGDTDTQYF
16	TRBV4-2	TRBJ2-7	CASSQEGRAPSYEQYF
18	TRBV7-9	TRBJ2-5	CASSLPDLVGGSEETQYF
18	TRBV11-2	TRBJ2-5	CASSPVAGGPGGQETQYF
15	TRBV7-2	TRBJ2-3	CASSPLTSHTDTQYF
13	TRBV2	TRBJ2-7	CASRQGQGYEQYF
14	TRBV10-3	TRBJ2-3	CAISERDNTDTQYF
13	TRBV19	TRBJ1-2	CASSARTDSGYTF
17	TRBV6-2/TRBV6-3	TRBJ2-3	CASSYGGTSLRKDTQYF
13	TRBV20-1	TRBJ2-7	CSARDPLPYEQYF
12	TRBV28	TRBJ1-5	CATALIGQPQHF
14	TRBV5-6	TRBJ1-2	CASSPRTANYGYTF
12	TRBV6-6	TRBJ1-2	CASSDTLYGYTF
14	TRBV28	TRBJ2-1	CASSFSEAYNEQFF
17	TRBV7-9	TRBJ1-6	CASSPSPGSSYNSPLHF
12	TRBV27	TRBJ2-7	CASSQNSYEQYF
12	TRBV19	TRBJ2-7	CATKGTPYEQYF
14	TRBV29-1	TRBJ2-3	CSVDLQGITDTQYF
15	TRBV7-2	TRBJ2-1	CASSLTAGLYNEQFF
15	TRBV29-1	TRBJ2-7	CSVIQPGRGSYEQYF
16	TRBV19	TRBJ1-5	CASSIVAGQGTQPQHF
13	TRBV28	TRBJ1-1	CASSLYSAAEAFF
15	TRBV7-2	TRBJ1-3	CASSLVTGSGNTIYF
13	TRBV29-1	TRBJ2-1	CSVARGGYNEQFF
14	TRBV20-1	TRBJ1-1	CSARKGAMNTEAFF